This is a list of T cell receptor beta chains from one sample in a study of regulatory T cells in long-lasting Graves disease. TCRdb analysed the multiplex PCR reads with MiXCR anew, one entry per CDR3 protein. The sample records some 430,000 distinct CDR3 sequences, roughly 21% being singletons. The material sequenced was peripheral blood mononuclear cells (PBMCs), taken when the disease was refractory, from a patient treated with antithyroid drugs. The receptors were sampled from a female donor with Graves disease. Each CDR3 is given with its conserved first and last residue. Fields, in order: J gene, D gene, clone size, V gene, CDR3 DNA, CDR3 protein. The D gene is left open where the match is weak. Not every row has a clone size; where given, it reads once, few, many or a size class.

j_gene: TRBJ2-5
d_gene: TRBD2
abundance: many
v_gene: TRBV28
CDR3nt: TGTGCCAGCAGCCTGGGACTAGCGGGGGATCAAGAGACCCAGTACTTC
CDR3aa: CASSLGLAGDQETQYF

j_gene: TRBJ1-4
d_gene: .
abundance: few
v_gene: TRBV7-9
CDR3nt: TGTGCCAGCAGTTTGACAGGTGCTAATGAAAAACTGTTTTTT
CDR3aa: CASSLTGANEKLFF

j_gene: TRBJ2-6
d_gene: .
abundance: .
v_gene: TRBV30
CDR3nt: TGTGCCTGGAGTCAGGGCTCTGGGGCCAACGTCCTGACTTTC
CDR3aa: CAWSQGSGANVLTF

j_gene: TRBJ2-7
d_gene: TRBD2
abundance: few
v_gene: TRBV6-5
CDR3nt: TGTGCCAGCAGTTATGGCGGGAGAGGGTCCTACGAGCAGTACTTC
CDR3aa: CASSYGGRGSYEQYF

j_gene: TRBJ2-7
d_gene: TRBD1
abundance: .
v_gene: TRBV5-1
CDR3nt: TGCGCCAGCAGCTTGGGGGGACAGCCTTTCTACGAGCAGTACTTC
CDR3aa: CASSLGGQPFYEQYF

j_gene: TRBJ2-2
d_gene: .
abundance: .
v_gene: TRBV9
CDR3nt: TGTGCCAGCAGCGTAGATCTGTCCGGGGAGCTGTTTTTT
CDR3aa: CASSVDLSGELFF

j_gene: TRBJ2-7
d_gene: TRBD2
abundance: many
v_gene: TRBV7-9
CDR3nt: TGTGCCAGCAGCTTAACGGCGGGAGGTGGTAATGAGCAGTACTTC
CDR3aa: CASSLTAGGGNEQYF

j_gene: TRBJ2-6
d_gene: TRBD1
abundance: .
v_gene: TRBV7-6
CDR3nt: TGTGCCAGCAGCTTTGAACAGGGGTTCGCTGGGGCCAACGTCCTGACTTTC
CDR3aa: CASSFEQGFAGANVLTF

j_gene: TRBJ2-5
d_gene: .
abundance: .
v_gene: TRBV7-9
CDR3nt: TGTGCCAGCAGCTATCTAGAGTGGGAGACCCAGTACTTC
CDR3aa: CASSYLEWETQYF

j_gene: TRBJ2-7
d_gene: .
abundance: many
v_gene: TRBV6-1
CDR3nt: TGTGCCAGCAGCAGGGGCAACGAGCAGTACTTC
CDR3aa: CASSRGNEQYF

j_gene: TRBJ2-7
d_gene: .
abundance: .
v_gene: TRBV2
CDR3nt: TGTGCCAGCAGCTACGGCCTTAGCGGTCGCGAGCAGTACTTC
CDR3aa: CASSYGLSGREQYF

j_gene: TRBJ1-4
d_gene: .
abundance: few
v_gene: TRBV19
CDR3nt: TGTGCCAGTAGTAAACCAGGGAACGTTTTGGGTAATGAAAAACTGTTTTTT
CDR3aa: CASSKPGNVLGNEKLFF

j_gene: TRBJ1-2
d_gene: TRBD1
abundance: .
v_gene: TRBV3-1
CDR3nt: TGTGCCAGCAGCCAAGATCGTTCCGCACACGGGACAGGGGGTAACTATGGCTACACCTTC
CDR3aa: CASSQDRSAHGTGGNYGYTF

j_gene: TRBJ2-1
d_gene: TRBD2
abundance: .
v_gene: TRBV28
CDR3nt: TGTGCCAGCAGTTTATATAGCGGGACCAACAATGAGCAGTTCTTC
CDR3aa: CASSLYSGTNNEQFF

j_gene: TRBJ2-5
d_gene: .
abundance: .
v_gene: TRBV6-5
CDR3nt: TGTGCCAGCAGTTACTTCGGGGTAGTGTCAACCAACCAAGAGACCCAGTACTTC
CDR3aa: CASSYFGVVSTNQETQYF

j_gene: TRBJ2-7
d_gene: TRBD1
abundance: many
v_gene: TRBV2
CDR3nt: TGTGCCAGCAGGGCGACAGGGGGATCCTACGAGCAGTACTTC
CDR3aa: CASRATGGSYEQYF

j_gene: TRBJ1-2
d_gene: TRBD1
abundance: .
v_gene: TRBV20-1
CDR3nt: TGCAGTGCTTCAGCTTATAGGAACCAGGACAGGGATGACTATGGCTACACCTTC
CDR3aa: CSASAYRNQDRDDYGYTF

j_gene: TRBJ1-2
d_gene: .
abundance: many
v_gene: TRBV12-3/TRBV12-4
CDR3nt: TGTGCCAGCAGTTTAGCGCCGGGCGGCTATGGCTACACCTTC
CDR3aa: CASSLAPGGYGYTF

j_gene: TRBJ2-4
d_gene: .
abundance: .
v_gene: TRBV14
CDR3nt: TGTGCCAGCAGCCCCTTTGGGGACGGGATAGCCAAAAACATTCAGTACTTC
CDR3aa: CASSPFGDGIAKNIQYF

j_gene: TRBJ2-7
d_gene: .
abundance: .
v_gene: TRBV20-1
CDR3nt: TGCAGTGCTATAGGAGGGGGAGCCCACTACGAGCAGTACTTC
CDR3aa: CSAIGGGAHYEQYF

j_gene: TRBJ1-3
d_gene: .
abundance: many
v_gene: TRBV12-3/TRBV12-4
CDR3nt: TGTGCCAGCAGTTCCTCAGGGGGAAACACCATATATTTT
CDR3aa: CASSSSGGNTIYF

j_gene: TRBJ1-5
d_gene: .
abundance: many
v_gene: TRBV11-2
CDR3nt: TGTGCCAGCAGCGCTCCGGGGGGGGGACTAGGCAATCAGCCCCAGCATTTT
CDR3aa: CASSAPGGGLGNQPQHF

j_gene: TRBJ1-2
d_gene: .
abundance: few
v_gene: TRBV30
CDR3nt: TGTGCCTACTTTTTTCTCAGGGAGGACTATGGCTACACCTTC
CDR3aa: CAYFFLREDYGYTF

j_gene: TRBJ1-1
d_gene: .
abundance: many
v_gene: TRBV5-6
CDR3nt: TGTGCCAGCAGCGCCGGTCAGGTCGGCACTGAAGCTTTCTTT
CDR3aa: CASSAGQVGTEAFF

j_gene: TRBJ2-2
d_gene: .
abundance: many
v_gene: TRBV12-3/TRBV12-4
CDR3nt: TGTGCCAGCACCTCCCGGGACTCCCTAGGCGGGGAGCTGTTTTTT
CDR3aa: CASTSRDSLGGELFF

j_gene: TRBJ2-7
d_gene: TRBD1
abundance: many
v_gene: TRBV7-2
CDR3nt: TGTGCCAGCAGCCCCACCTGGACAGGGGACCACGAGCAGTACTTC
CDR3aa: CASSPTWTGDHEQYF

j_gene: TRBJ1-1
d_gene: .
abundance: .
v_gene: TRBV7-2
CDR3nt: TGTGCCAGCAGCTTTGGACTCCGGAACACTGAAGCTTTCTTT
CDR3aa: CASSFGLRNTEAFF

j_gene: TRBJ2-7
d_gene: .
abundance: many
v_gene: TRBV12-3/TRBV12-4
CDR3nt: TGTGCCAGCAGAAAACTAGTTAGCGAGCAGTACTTC
CDR3aa: CASRKLVSEQYF

j_gene: TRBJ2-5
d_gene: TRBD1
abundance: many
v_gene: TRBV20-1
CDR3nt: TGCAGTGCCGTACAGGGGATTGTCGAGACCCAGTACTTC
CDR3aa: CSAVQGIVETQYF

j_gene: TRBJ1-2
d_gene: .
abundance: many
v_gene: TRBV6-2/TRBV6-3
CDR3nt: TGTGCCAGCAGCCATCTGGGGGGGGACTACACCTTC
CDR3aa: CASSHLGGDYTF

j_gene: TRBJ1-2
d_gene: .
abundance: .
v_gene: TRBV4-3
CDR3nt: TGCGCCGGCAGCCCGGAACACAGGGATTACTATGGCTACACCTTC
CDR3aa: CAGSPEHRDYYGYTF

j_gene: TRBJ2-5
d_gene: TRBD2
abundance: many
v_gene: TRBV12-3/TRBV12-4
CDR3nt: TGTGCCAGCAGTTTAATTGGACTAGCGGGAGAGACCCAGTACTTC
CDR3aa: CASSLIGLAGETQYF

j_gene: TRBJ2-7
d_gene: .
abundance: many
v_gene: TRBV12-3/TRBV12-4
CDR3nt: TGTGCCAGCAGGCGAGCAGGAAGATACGAGCAGTACTTC
CDR3aa: CASRRAGRYEQYF

j_gene: TRBJ1-5
d_gene: .
abundance: many
v_gene: TRBV28
CDR3nt: TGTGCCAGCAGTCCGTCTACCCCCGGTCAGCCCCAGCATTTT
CDR3aa: CASSPSTPGQPQHF

j_gene: TRBJ1-2
d_gene: TRBD1
abundance: .
v_gene: TRBV29-1
CDR3nt: TGCAGCGCCCGACAGGGCGACTATGGCTACACCTTC
CDR3aa: CSARQGDYGYTF

j_gene: TRBJ1-1
d_gene: .
abundance: few
v_gene: TRBV20-1
CDR3nt: TGCAGTGCTAGTCCCATGTCCTTTACGGCTTTCTTT
CDR3aa: CSASPMSFTAFF

j_gene: TRBJ1-5
d_gene: .
abundance: many
v_gene: TRBV12-3/TRBV12-4
CDR3nt: TGTGCCAGCACTGGGGACGATCAGCCCCAGCATTTT
CDR3aa: CASTGDDQPQHF

j_gene: TRBJ2-7
d_gene: .
abundance: many
v_gene: TRBV11-2
CDR3nt: TGTGCCAGCAGCTTATTCGGCAGGGCCTACGAGCAGTACTTC
CDR3aa: CASSLFGRAYEQYF

j_gene: TRBJ2-7
d_gene: TRBD1
abundance: .
v_gene: TRBV6-1
CDR3nt: TGTGCCAGCGCGCGAAGGTCCGGGACAGGGGTATACGAGCAGTACTTC
CDR3aa: CASARRSGTGVYEQYF

j_gene: TRBJ1-5
d_gene: .
abundance: .
v_gene: TRBV27
CDR3nt: TGTGCCAGCAGTCCCGGGGATGGGTTGTATCAGCCCCAGCATTTT
CDR3aa: CASSPGDGLYQPQHF

j_gene: TRBJ2-7
d_gene: .
abundance: few
v_gene: TRBV7-8
CDR3nt: TGTGCCAGCAGCCGTCCGGGGGTGACGGGCCGCTCCTACGAGCAGTACTTC
CDR3aa: CASSRPGVTGRSYEQYF

j_gene: TRBJ2-5
d_gene: TRBD1
abundance: many
v_gene: TRBV28
CDR3nt: TGTGCCAGCAGTCTTCTAACTCATCCGGGACAGGGGCTTAGAGAGACCCAGTACTTC
CDR3aa: CASSLLTHPGQGLRETQYF

j_gene: TRBJ1-5
d_gene: .
abundance: .
v_gene: TRBV15
CDR3nt: TGTGCCACCAGCTCCCTCGGGGGGTTCTATCAGCCCCAGCATTTT
CDR3aa: CATSSLGGFYQPQHF

j_gene: TRBJ2-7
d_gene: TRBD2
abundance: many
v_gene: TRBV24-1
CDR3nt: TGTGCCACCAGTGACAGCGGGGCGTACGAGCAGTACTTC
CDR3aa: CATSDSGAYEQYF

j_gene: TRBJ1-1
d_gene: .
abundance: many
v_gene: TRBV28
CDR3nt: TGTGCCAGCAGTTCGGACAGAATGAACACTGAAGCTTTCTTT
CDR3aa: CASSSDRMNTEAFF